Below, one T cell receptor beta chain is given with its context. This record belongs to a study of blood T cell repertoires in COVID-19. For the study at large: The United States, Italy and Spain provided the acute and convalescent COVID-19 samples. T cells, B-cell-depleted T cells, or PBMCs provided the cDNA or gDNA that served as material.

Per the original data handling: Nucleated cell number was recorded as an estimate derived from reference gene primer amplification. Sequenced by immunoSEQ multiplex PCR; TCRdb stores in-frame clones only, minus some. D and trimming come from the DNA, and the V and J calls and clone size come from that table. The sample carries more than 85,000 clones, 88% recorded once. CDR1 and CDR2 from the germline V gene are LNHDA and SQIVND (reference sequence). The CDR3 spans 16 residues. Losses at the gene ends were 4 bases for V and 5 bases for J; bases not matched to a gene: 10. This chain links TRBV19 with TRBJ2-2; 7 bases are a match to TRBD2. The sequence was collected from a woman aged 45-60 years with acute or convalescent COVID-19. Sequenced sample: peripheral blood. In DNA, the CDR3 is TGTGCCAGTAGTAAGTTCCGCGGGAGTGGAACCGGGGAGCTGTTTTTT. Its protein product is CASSKFRGSGTGELFF. Full variable domain (rest looked up from reference TRBV19 and TRBJ2-2): DGGITQSPKYLFRKEGQNVTLSCEQNLNHDAMYWYRQDPGQGLRLIYYSQIVNDFQKGDIAEGYSVSREKKESFPLTVTSAQKNPTAFYLCASSKFRGSGTGELFFGEGSRLTVL.